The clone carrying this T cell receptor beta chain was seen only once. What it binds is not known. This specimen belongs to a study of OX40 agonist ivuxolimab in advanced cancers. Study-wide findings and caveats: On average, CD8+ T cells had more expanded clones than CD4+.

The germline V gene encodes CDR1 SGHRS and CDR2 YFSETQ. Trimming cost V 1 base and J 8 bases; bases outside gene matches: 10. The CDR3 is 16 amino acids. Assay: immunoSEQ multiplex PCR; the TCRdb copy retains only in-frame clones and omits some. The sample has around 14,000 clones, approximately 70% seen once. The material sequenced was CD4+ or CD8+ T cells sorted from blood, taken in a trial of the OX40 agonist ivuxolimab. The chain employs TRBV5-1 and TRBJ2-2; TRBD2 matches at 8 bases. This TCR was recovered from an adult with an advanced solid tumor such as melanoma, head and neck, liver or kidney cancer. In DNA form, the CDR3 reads TGCGCCAGCAGCTTGCACCTAGCGGGCGGTGCTGGGGAGCTGTTTTTT. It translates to CASSLHLAGGAGELFF.